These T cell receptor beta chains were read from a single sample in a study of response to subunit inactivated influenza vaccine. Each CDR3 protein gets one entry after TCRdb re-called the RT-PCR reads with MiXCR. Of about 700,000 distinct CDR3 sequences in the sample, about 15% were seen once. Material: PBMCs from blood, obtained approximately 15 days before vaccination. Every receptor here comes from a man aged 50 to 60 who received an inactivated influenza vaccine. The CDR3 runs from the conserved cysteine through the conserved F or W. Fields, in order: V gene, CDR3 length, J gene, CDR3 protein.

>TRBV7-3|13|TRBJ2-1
CAVGRGAGYEQFF
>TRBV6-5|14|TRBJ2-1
CASSYPTAFNEQFF
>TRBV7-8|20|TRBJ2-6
CASSLSWLLDYSPGANVLTF
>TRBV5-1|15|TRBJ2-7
CASSLLGQYSYEQYF
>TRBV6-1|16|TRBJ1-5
CASSPQGTGFYQPQHF
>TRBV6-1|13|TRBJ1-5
CASLRARDQPQHF
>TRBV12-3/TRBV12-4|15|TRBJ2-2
CASSQGEANTGELFF
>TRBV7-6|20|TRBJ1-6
CASSLAAGARNGPNYSPLHF
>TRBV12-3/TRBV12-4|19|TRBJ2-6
CASSPDRTIAPSGANVLTF
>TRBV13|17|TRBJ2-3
CASSLGLGTGITDTQYF
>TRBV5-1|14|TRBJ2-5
CASSLVGQGETQYF
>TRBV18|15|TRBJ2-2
CASSGQDTYTGELFF
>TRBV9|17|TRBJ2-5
CASSVGVIAGEDETQYF
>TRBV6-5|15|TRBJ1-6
CASSYQGFLNSPLHF
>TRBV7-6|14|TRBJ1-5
CASSLNRVGQPQHF
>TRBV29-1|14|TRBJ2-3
CSVEGPVQADTQYF
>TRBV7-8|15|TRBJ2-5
CASSPRHGGGETQYF
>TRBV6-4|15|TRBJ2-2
CASSDSAGGAGELFF
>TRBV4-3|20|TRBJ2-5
CASSQAVGRGSVGYQETQYF
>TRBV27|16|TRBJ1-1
CASSLSSALMNTEAFF
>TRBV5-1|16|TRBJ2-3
CASSPRWGLSTDTQYF
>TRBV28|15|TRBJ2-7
CASSFSAVRTYEQYF
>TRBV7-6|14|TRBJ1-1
CASSLAQGIAEAFF
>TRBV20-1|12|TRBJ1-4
CSASPVGQRLFF